This T cell receptor (beta chain) is drawn from a study of siplizumab effects on memory and regulatory T cells. The V end lost 3 bases, the J end lost 5 bases, and 16 bases lay between the germline ends. This CDR3 region has 15 residues. Germline V lookup: CDR1 LGHNA, CDR2 YNFKEQ. The protocol was immunoSEQ multiplex PCR, while the TCRdb copy is restricted to in-frame clones and leaves out a portion. The sample shows tens of thousands of clones, 91% of them seen only once. This sequence joins TRBV4-2 and TRBJ1-2; D possibly corresponds to TRBD1 (5 bases). This receptor was taken from a human donor in good health. The sample consisted of CD8+ T cells sorted from blood. This CDR3 reads CASSHLNARAYGYTF. In DNA form, the CDR3 reads TGTGCCAGCAGCCACCTAAACGCCAGGGCGTATGGCTACACCTTC.